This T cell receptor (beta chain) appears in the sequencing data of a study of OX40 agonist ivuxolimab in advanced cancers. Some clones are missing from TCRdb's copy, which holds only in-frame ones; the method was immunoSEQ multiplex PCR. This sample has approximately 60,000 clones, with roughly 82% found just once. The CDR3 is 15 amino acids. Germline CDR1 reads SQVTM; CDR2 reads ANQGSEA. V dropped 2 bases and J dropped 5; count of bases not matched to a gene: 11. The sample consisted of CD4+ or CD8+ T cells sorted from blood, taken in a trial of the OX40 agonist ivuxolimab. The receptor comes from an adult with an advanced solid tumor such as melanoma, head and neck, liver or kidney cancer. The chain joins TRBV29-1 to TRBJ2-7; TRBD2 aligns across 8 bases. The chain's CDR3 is CSVELQAGVVNEQYF. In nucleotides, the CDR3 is TGCAGCGTTGAACTACAAGCGGGAGTGGTCAACGAGCAGTACTTC.